A single sample is the source of the 10 T cell receptor beta chains below, sequenced in a study of T cell changes during pregnancy in multiple sclerosis. TCRdb's table, derived via immunoSEQ multiplex PCR, lists solely in-frame clones and lacks some. The sample contains about 63,000 clones, approximately 93% of which appear only once. Sequencing used CD8+ T cells from peripheral blood mononuclear cells, obtained in the second trimester of pregnancy. The receptors were sampled from a female donor with multiple sclerosis, enrolled in a pregnancy study.

The chain has TRBV5-1 and TRBJ2-1; possibly TRBD2 for D (7 bases). The CDR3 is 17 residues long. Trimming shortened V by 3 bases and J by 3 bases, and 19 bases separated the two germline ends. The V gene's germline CDR1 is SGHRS and CDR2 YFSETQ. The CDR3 DNA follows: TGCGCCAGCAGCTCTCGACTGGCGGGGGCCCTCTACAATGAGCAGTTCTTC. Translated, it gives CASSSRLAGALYNEQFF.

This clone has just one count. One end of the junction varies from germline; a read error may be responsible. This chain connects TRBV27 to TRBJ2-7; possible D gene TRBD2, 6 bases. The CDR3 consists of 12 residues. CDR1 is MNHEY, CDR2 SMNVEV, per germline (reference sequence). This chain's CDR3 is CASRGLAYGQYF. Written as DNA, the CDR3 is TGTGCCAGCAGGGGACTTGCATACGGGCAGTACTTC.

The J gene is TRBJ1-1, the V gene TRBV11-2, with D tentatively TRBD1 (5 bases). This CDR3 comprises 15 residues. CDR1 is SGHAT and CDR2 is FQNNGV in the germline V gene. Deletions cut 0 bases from V and 3 bases from J, with 11 bases between. The CDR3 bases are TGTGCCAGCAGCTTAGAATTAAGGGGTTACACTGAAGCTTTCTTT. Protein product: CASSLELRGYTEAFF. Based on the CDR3 plus reference TRBV11-2 and TRBJ1-1, the full variable domain is EAGVAQSPRYKIIEKRQSVAFWCNPISGHATLYWYQQILGQGPKLLIQFQNNGVVDDSQLPKDRFSAERLKGVDSTLKIQPAKLEDSAVYLCASSLELRGYTEAFFGQGTRLTVV.

V usage is TRBV28 and J usage is TRBJ2-1; tentatively, D is TRBD2 (6 bases). The V gene's germline CDR1 is MDHEN and CDR2 SYDVKM. Trimming shortened V by 3 bases and J by 1 base, and 10 bases separated the two germline ends. The CDR3 length is 15 residues. CDR3 bases: TGTGCCAGCAGTTTGAGGCGGGGATCCTACAATGAGCAGTTCTTC. As protein: CASSLRRGSYNEQFF.

V usage is TRBV12-1 and J usage is TRBJ1-2. TRBV12-1 corresponds to a pseudogene. The CDR3 is made up of 14 amino acids. The CDR3 DNA reads TGTGCCAGCAGCTTTACGGCAGAGGATGCAGGCTACACCTTC. Translating gives CASSFTAEDAGYTF.

This rearrangement joins TRBV7-6 to TRBJ2-2, with 7 bases that match TRBD1. Germline lookup yields CDR1 SGHVS and CDR2 FNYEAQ. This CDR3 is 16 amino acids long. V was pared by 1 base and J by 0 bases, with 2 bases of the junction left unmatched. The CDR3 DNA sequence: TGTGCCAGCAGCTTAGGGGACAGACCGAACACCGGGGAGCTGTTTTTT. Translating it yields CASSLGDRPNTGELFF.

The V gene is TRBV13, the J gene TRBJ2-1; D gene unclear. The CDR3 consists of 15 residues. Germline V gene sequence: CDR1 PRHDT, CDR2 FYEKMQ (reference sequence). Trimming took off 5 bases at V and 6 bases at J, with 17 bases between the two ends. CDR3 residues: CASSPISTISNEQFF. The CDR3 region has the DNA TGTGCCAGCAGCCCCATTTCCACGATCAGCAATGAGCAGTTCTTC.

The chain employs TRBV19 and TRBJ2-7, with TRBD2 identical over 10 bases. V gave up 3 bases and J gave up 5 bases; unmatched junction bases: 7. Germline assignment: CDR1 LNHDA and CDR2 SQIVND (reference sequence). CDR3 length equals 15 residues. CDR3 sequence: CASSIGLAGVDEQYF. CDR3 nucleotide sequence: TGTGCCAGTAGTATCGGGCTAGCGGGAGTTGACGAGCAGTACTTC.

This sequence joins TRBV13 and TRBJ2-2; D perhaps matches TRBD2 (5 bases). This CDR3 region has 15 residues. Germline V gene data show CDR1 as PRHDT and CDR2 as FYEKMQ (reference sequence). The V end was cut by 1 base, the J end by 4 bases, with 10 bases between. DNA for the CDR3: TGTGCCAGCAGCTTAGAAGCGGAATTCACCGGGGAGCTGTTTTTT. Translated, it gives CASSLEAEFTGELFF.

The rearrangement links TRBV2 to TRBJ1-1; D call uncertain. The CDR3 covers 12 residues. Germline CDR1 SNHLY, CDR2 FYNNEI. The V end was cut by 6 bases, the J end by 3 bases, with 8 bases between. CDR3 bases: TGTGCCAGCAGAGAACTGTACACTGAAGCTTTCTTT. This gives the protein CASRELYTEAFF.